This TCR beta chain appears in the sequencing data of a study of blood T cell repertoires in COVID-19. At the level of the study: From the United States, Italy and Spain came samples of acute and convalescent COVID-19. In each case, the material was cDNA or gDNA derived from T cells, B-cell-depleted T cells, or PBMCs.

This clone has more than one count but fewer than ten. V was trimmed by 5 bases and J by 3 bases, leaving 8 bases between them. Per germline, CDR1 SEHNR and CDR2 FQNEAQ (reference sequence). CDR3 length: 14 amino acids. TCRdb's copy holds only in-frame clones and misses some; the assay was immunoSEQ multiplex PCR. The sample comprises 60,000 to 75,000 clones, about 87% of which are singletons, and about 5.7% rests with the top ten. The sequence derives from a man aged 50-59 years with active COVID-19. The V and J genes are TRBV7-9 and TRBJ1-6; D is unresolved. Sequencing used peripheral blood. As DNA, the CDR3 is TGTGCCAGCAGCGCCGGGAACTATAATTCACCCCTCCACTTT. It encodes CASSAGNYNSPLHF.